What follows are 18 T cell receptor beta chains derived from one specimen sequenced in a study of blood T cells in healthy people across ages. Primers used in a second PCR of about 7 to 11 cycles were a sample-barcoded 5' primer and a J-beta primer mix. MiXCR, applied by TCRdb to the 5' RACE reads, yields one record per CDR3 protein. The data show approximately 1.5 million distinct CDR3 sequences, 30% to 35% seen once. Sequenced material: blood. The source of these receptors is a woman aged 30 to 39 in good health.

Points on this clonotype: This CDR3 is missing its conserved last phenylalanine or tryptophan, likely due to a read error. The chain uses TRBV4-1 and TRBJ2-2; D ambiguous. The germline gives CDR1 MGHRA, CDR2 YSYEKL. V was trimmed by 0 bases and J by 2 bases, leaving 13 bases between them. The CDR3 is 17 amino acids. CDR3 in DNA: TGCGCCAGCAGCCAAGATACCTGGGATGATAACACCGGGGAGCTGTTTGTT. Translating it yields CASSQDTWDDNTGELFV.

This clonotype was detected only a few times. The chain couples TRBV6-1 to TRBJ1-2; 9 bases are shared with TRBD1. The trim removed 8 bases at V and 5 bases at J, leaving 18 bases unmatched. Germline V CDR1 and CDR2: MNHNS, SASEGT. This CDR3 comprises 17 residues. The CDR3 DNA reads TGTGCCAGCGAAGACCGGGACAGGGAGAGTTATCGGTATGGCTACACCTTC. This sequence encodes CASEDRDRESYRYGYTF.

CDR3 DNA: TGTGCCAGCAGAGCTAGGGCAGGGAAAAACGATGAGCAGTTCTTC. Translating gives CASRARAGKNDEQFF. The genes are TRBV6-6 and TRBJ2-1; tentative D call: TRBD1 (5 bases). The CDR3 has 15 amino acids. The germline V gene encodes CDR1 MNHNY and CDR2 SVGAGI (reference sequence). V was shortened by 6 bases and J by 8 bases, with 20 bases between the two germline ends.

This clonotype was detected many times. As DNA, the CDR3 is TGTGCCAGCAGCTTAAGGCTCGGCGGGGCCATCGAAACGCAGTATTTT. Amino acids: CASSLRLGGAIETQYF. This chain links TRBV7-2 with TRBJ2-3, with D maybe TRBD2 (6 bases). CDR3 length equals 16 residues. Per germline, CDR1 SGHTA and CDR2 FQGNSA. The V end was cut by 2 bases, the J end by 9 bases, with 21 bases between.

In its sample, this clonotype was seen a few times. One junction end disagrees with the germline gene, perhaps due to a read error. The chain employs TRBV20-1 and TRBJ1-2; possible D gene TRBD1, 6 bases. The CDR3 sequence is 14 residues long. Germline lookup yields CDR1 DFQATT and CDR2 SNEGSKA (reference sequence). The CDR3 bases are TGCAGTACTAGCCGGACAGCGAGAGACTATGGCTACACCTTC. Protein: CSTSRTARDYGYTF.

CDR3 loop: CASSLRAGLAGVYYEQYF. CDR3 nucleotide sequence: TGTGCCAGCAGTCTTCGCGCCGGACTAGCGGGAGTCTACTACGAGCAGTACTTC. J is TRBJ2-7 and V is TRBV6-1; 13 bases fit TRBD2. In germline, CDR1 is MNHNS, CDR2 SASEGT. The CDR3 is 18 amino acids. J lost 3 bases, V lost 5 bases, and 13 bases had no gene match.

CDR3 protein: CASSDPGTGGGLAKNIQYF. The CDR3 bases are TGTGCCAGCAGTGATCCCGGGACGGGAGGGGGGTTAGCCAAAAACATTCAGTACTTC. The genes are TRBV2 and TRBJ2-4; 8 bases agree with TRBD2. CDR1 and CDR2 (germline): SNHLY, FYNNEI. Germline trimming cut 3 bases from V and 0 bases from J; bases unmatched to any gene: 13. This CDR3 has 19 residues.

There are a few counts of this clonotype. The CDR3: CATSRDEGGYEQYF. As DNA, the CDR3 is TGTGCCACCAGCAGAGATGAGGGCGGCTACGAGCAGTACTTC. The chain recombines TRBV15 with TRBJ2-7; D may be TRBD2 (5 bases). The germline V and J ends were trimmed by 0 bases and 3 bases, with 9 bases remaining between them. CDR1 is LNHNV and CDR2 is YYDKDF in the germline V gene (reference sequence). This CDR3 is built from 14 residues.

This clonotype came up a few times. The rearrangement links TRBV5-1 to TRBJ2-5; the match to TRBD1 covers 7 bases. The J call is in doubt because the DNA end fits TRBJ2-7 better. CDR1 is SGHRS and CDR2 is YFSETQ in the germline V gene. The CDR3 is 14 amino acids. CDR3 bases: TGCGCCAGCAGCTTGGAACAGGGGATGGACGAGCAGTACTTC. It yields the protein CASSLEQGMDEQYF.

Points on this clonotype: Its ends do not fully match the called genes, so a read error is possible. The chain is built from TRBV7-3 and TRBJ2-1; 10 positions match TRBD1. Germline CDR1 reads SGHTA; CDR2 reads FQGTGA. This CDR3 spans 12 amino acids. For the CDR3, the DNA is TGTGCCAGCAGCCGGGACAGGGGTGAGCAGGTCTTC. Translation gives CASSRDRGEQVF. The full variable domain, in which reference TRBV7-3 and TRBJ2-1 provide the parts outside the CDR3, is GAGVSQTPSNKVTEKGKYVELRCDPISGHTALYWYRQSLGQGPEFLIYFQGTGAADDSGLPNDRFFAVRPEGSVSTLKIQRTERGDSAVYLCASSRDRGEQVFGPGTRLTVL.

This sequence joins TRBV6-1 and TRBJ2-1; 9 nucleotides agree with TRBD2. J gave up 0 bases and V 6 bases, and 12 bases lay outside the gene matches. CDR1 and CDR2 (germline): MNHNS, SASEGT. There are 18 residues in the CDR3. This chain's CDR3 is CASSPHGGGGSSYNEQFF. For the CDR3, the DNA is TGTGCCAGCAGCCCCCATGGCGGGGGGGGTAGCTCCTACAATGAGCAGTTCTTC.

Remarks on this clonotype: The junction departs from germline at one end; a sequencing error may be responsible. CDR3 bases: TGCGTCAGCAGCTTGGCGGGGGAAGGTGGCTACACCTTC. It encodes CVSSLAGEGGYTF. The rearrangement links TRBV5-1 to TRBJ1-2; D is perhaps TRBD1 (5 bases). Germline CDR1 SGHRS, CDR2 YFSETQ. This CDR3 comprises 13 residues. The full variable domain, completed using reference TRBV5-1 and TRBJ1-2, is KAGVTQTPRYLIKTRGQQVTLSCSPISGHRSVSWYQQTPGQGLQFLFEYFSETQRNKGNFPGRFSGRQFSNSRSEMNVSTLELGDSALYLCVSSLAGEGGYTFGSGTRLTVV.

This chain links TRBV6-1 with TRBJ2-7; possibly TRBD2 for D (7 bases). Germline lookup yields CDR1 MNHNS and CDR2 SASEGT. The V end was cut by 4 bases, the J end by 6 bases, with 19 bases between. CDR3 length: 15 amino acids. For the CDR3, the DNA is TGTGCCAGCAGTGGAGAGGGGGGGCCTCCCCTCGAGCAGTACTTC. It translates to CASSGEGGPPLEQYF.

The V call is TRBV2, the J call TRBJ2-7; D remains ambiguous. Trimming pared 3 bases from V and 1 base from J, leaving 7 bases between. This CDR3 comprises 13 residues. CDR1 is SNHLY, CDR2 FYNNEI, per germline. In DNA form, the CDR3 reads TGTGCCAGCAGTGATCAGAAATCCTACGAGCAGTACTTC. Residues: CASSDQKSYEQYF.

V is TRBV11-2 and J is TRBJ2-1, with unresolved D. The CDR3 is made up of 15 amino acids. Trimming shortened V by 4 bases and J by 7 bases, and 17 bases separated the two germline ends. Germline lookup yields CDR1 SGHAT and CDR2 FQNNGV. The CDR3: CASSSGGPTRNEQFF. As DNA, the CDR3 is TGTGCCAGCAGCTCCGGCGGTCCAACAAGGAATGAGCAGTTCTTC.

In DNA form, the CDR3 reads TGTGCCAGCAGCACCGGGACTCCAACCTACAATGAGCAGTTCTTC. This gives the protein CASSTGTPTYNEQFF. V and J are TRBV9 and TRBJ2-1; a weak D match, TRBD2 (6 bases). The germline CDR1 and CDR2 sequences are SGDLS and YYNGEE. The CDR3 loop spans 15 amino acids. Trimming pared 4 bases from V and 2 bases from J, leaving 13 bases between.

This clonotype was picked up many times. The chain is built from TRBV30 and TRBJ1-2, with D unclear. CDR1 and CDR2 from the germline V gene are GTSNPN and SVGIG (reference sequence). This CDR3 is 10 amino acids long. This chain's CDR3 is CATGRPGYTF. The CDR3 nucleotides read TGTGCTACCGGGAGACCTGGCTACACCTTC.

The rearrangement uses TRBV4-1 and TRBJ1-2, with 7 bases aligning to TRBD1. In germline, CDR1 is MGHRA, CDR2 YSYEKL. The CDR3 has 17 amino acids. The trim removed 1 base at V and 4 bases at J, leaving 12 bases unmatched. The CDR3, as DNA: TGCGCCAGCAGCCAAGCTTATACTACCGGGACAGCCTATGGCTACACCTTC. This gives the protein CASSQAYTTGTAYGYTF.